This TCR beta chain is from a study of blood T cell repertoires in COVID-19. The sample holds a few counts of this clone. At one boundary the junction diverges from the germline segment, which might be a read error. Symptom resolution, clearance, or two negative PCRs marked donors in Cohort 3 as recovered. TCRdb's copy holds only in-frame clones and misses some; the assay was immunoSEQ multiplex PCR. This table holds 400,000 or so clones, 90% found once. This TCR came from a man between 18 and 35 years old who had recovered from COVID-19. Material: PBMCs or T cells enriched from blood (not recorded which).

The CDR3 DNA is TGTGCCAGCATCAAAGCGGGGGGAAACTTC. Residues: CASIKAGGNF. V and J are TRBV27 and TRBJ2-7; TRBD2 matches at 9 bases. Germline CDR1 MNHEY, CDR2 SMNVEV (reference sequence). The CDR3 totals 10 residues.